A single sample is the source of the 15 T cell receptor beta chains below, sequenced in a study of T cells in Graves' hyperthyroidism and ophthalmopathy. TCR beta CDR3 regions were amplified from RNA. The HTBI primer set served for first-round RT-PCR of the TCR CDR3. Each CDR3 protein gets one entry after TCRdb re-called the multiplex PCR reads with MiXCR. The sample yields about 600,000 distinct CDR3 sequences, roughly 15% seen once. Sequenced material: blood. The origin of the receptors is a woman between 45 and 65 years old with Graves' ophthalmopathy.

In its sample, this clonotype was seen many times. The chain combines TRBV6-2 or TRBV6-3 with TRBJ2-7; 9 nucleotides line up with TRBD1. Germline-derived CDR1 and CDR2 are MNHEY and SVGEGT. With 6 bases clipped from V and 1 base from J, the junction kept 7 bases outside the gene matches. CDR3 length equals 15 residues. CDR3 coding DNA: TGTGCCAGCAGAGACGGGACAGGGCCATCCTACGAGCAGTACTTC. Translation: CASRDGTGPSYEQYF.

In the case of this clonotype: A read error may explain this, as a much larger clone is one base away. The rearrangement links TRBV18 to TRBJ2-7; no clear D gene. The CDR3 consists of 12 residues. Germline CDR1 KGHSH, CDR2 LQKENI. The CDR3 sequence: CASSPLKNERYF. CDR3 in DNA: TGTGCCAGCTCACCACTTAAAAACGAGCGGTACTTC.

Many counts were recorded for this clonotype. The CDR3 here is CATSDSGLAGGVYNEQFF. CDR3 bases: TGTGCCACCAGTGACTCGGGACTAGCGGGAGGTGTGTACAATGAGCAGTTCTTC. V usage is TRBV24-1 and J usage is TRBJ2-1; 15 positions agree with TRBD2. The ends lost 4 bases at V and 4 bases at J; junction bases unmatched: 7. Germline lookup yields CDR1 KGHDR and CDR2 SFDVKD. CDR3 length: 18 residues.

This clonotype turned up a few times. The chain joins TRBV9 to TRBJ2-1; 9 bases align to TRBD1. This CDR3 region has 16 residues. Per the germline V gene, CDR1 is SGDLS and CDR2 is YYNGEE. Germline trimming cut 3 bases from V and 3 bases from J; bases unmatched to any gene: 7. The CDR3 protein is CASSAIPGQGYNEQFF. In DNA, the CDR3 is TGTGCCAGCAGCGCTATACCGGGACAGGGCTACAATGAGCAGTTCTTC.

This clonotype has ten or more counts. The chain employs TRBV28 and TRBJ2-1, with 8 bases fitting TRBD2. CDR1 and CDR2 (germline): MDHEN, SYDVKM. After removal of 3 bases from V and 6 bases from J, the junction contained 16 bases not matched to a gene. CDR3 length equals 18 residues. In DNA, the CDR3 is TGTGCCAGCAGTTTCTTCCTCTTGAGGACTAGCAGTTTCAATGAGCAGTTCTTC. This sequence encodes CASSFFLLRTSSFNEQFF.

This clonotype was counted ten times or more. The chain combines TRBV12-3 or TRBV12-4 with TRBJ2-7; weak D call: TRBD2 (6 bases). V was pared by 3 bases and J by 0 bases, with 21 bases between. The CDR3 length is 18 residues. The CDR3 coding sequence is TGTGCCAGCAGTTTTGCGTTGGGGGGAGCCCCATCCTCCTACGAGCAGTACTTC. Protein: CASSFALGGAPSSYEQYF.

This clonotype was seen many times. CDR3 region: CASSLGHVYEQYF. The DNA for the CDR3 is TGTGCCAGCAGTCTGGGACACGTCTACGAGCAGTACTTC. The chain joins TRBV27 to TRBJ2-7; tentatively, D is TRBD1 (6 bases). Germline CDR1 and CDR2: MNHEY and SMNVEV (reference sequence). V lost 5 bases and J lost 3, with 11 bases in between. The CDR3 length is 13 residues.

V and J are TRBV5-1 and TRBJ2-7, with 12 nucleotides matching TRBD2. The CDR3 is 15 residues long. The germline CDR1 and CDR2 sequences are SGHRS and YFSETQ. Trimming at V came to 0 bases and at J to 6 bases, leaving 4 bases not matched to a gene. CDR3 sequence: CASSLEASGRGEQYF. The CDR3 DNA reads TGCGCCAGCAGCTTGGAGGCTAGCGGGAGGGGCGAGCAGTACTTC.

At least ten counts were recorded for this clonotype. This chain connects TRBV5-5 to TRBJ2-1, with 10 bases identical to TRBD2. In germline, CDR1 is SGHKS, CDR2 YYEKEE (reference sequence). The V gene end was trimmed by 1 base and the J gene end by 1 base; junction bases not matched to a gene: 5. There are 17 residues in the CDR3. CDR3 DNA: TGTGCCAGCAGCTTGAGGACTAGCGGTGTTTCCTACAATGAGCAGTTCTTC. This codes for CASSLRTSGVSYNEQFF.

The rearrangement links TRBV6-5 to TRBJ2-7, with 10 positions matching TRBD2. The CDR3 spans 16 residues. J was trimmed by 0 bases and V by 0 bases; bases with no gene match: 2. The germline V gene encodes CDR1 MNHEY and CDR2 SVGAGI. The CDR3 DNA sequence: TGTGCCAGCAGTTACTCGGCTAGCGGGAGCTCCTACGAGCAGTACTTC. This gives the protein CASSYSASGSSYEQYF.

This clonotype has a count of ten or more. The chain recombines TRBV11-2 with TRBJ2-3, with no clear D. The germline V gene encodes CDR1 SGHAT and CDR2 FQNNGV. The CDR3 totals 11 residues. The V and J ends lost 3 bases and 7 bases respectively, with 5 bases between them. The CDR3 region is CASSLGYTQYF. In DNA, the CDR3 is TGTGCCAGCAGCTTGGGCTATACGCAGTATTTT.

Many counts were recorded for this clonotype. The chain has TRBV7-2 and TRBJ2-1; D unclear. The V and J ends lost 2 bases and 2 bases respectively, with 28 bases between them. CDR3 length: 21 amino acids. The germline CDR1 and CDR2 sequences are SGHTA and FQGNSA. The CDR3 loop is CASSLRDSPLPRGPTYNEQFF. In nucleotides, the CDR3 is TGTGCCAGCAGCTTAAGAGATTCTCCCCTCCCACGCGGCCCTACCTACAATGAGCAGTTCTTC.

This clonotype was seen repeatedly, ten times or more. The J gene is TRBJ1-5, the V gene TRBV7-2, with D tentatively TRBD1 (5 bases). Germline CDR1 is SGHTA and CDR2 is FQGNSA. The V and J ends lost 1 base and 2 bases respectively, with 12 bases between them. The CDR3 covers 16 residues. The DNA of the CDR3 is TGTGCCAGCAGCTTAGACGGCAGGGTAGGCAATCAGCCCCAGCATTTT. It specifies CASSLDGRVGNQPQHF. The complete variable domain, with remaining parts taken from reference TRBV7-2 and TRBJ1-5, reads GAGVSQSPSNKVTEKGKDVELRCDPISGHTALYWYRQSLGQGLEFLIYFQGNSAPDKSGLPSDRFSAERTGGSVSTLTIQRTQQEDSAVYLCASSLDGRVGNQPQHFGDGTRLSIL.

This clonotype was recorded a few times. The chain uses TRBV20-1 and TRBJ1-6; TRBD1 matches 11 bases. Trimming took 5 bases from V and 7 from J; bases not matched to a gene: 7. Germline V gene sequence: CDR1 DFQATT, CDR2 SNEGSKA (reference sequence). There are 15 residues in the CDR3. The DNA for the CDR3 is TGCAGTGCTCCAGGACAGGGGGCCCTGAATTCACCCCTCCACTTT. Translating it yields CSAPGQGALNSPLHF.

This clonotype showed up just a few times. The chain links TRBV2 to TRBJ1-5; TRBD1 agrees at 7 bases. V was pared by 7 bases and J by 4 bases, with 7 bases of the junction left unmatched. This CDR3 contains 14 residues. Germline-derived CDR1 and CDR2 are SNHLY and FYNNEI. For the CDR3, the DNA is TGTGCCAGCACCGACCGGGACAGAAATCAGCCCCAGCATTTT. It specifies CASTDRDRNQPQHF.